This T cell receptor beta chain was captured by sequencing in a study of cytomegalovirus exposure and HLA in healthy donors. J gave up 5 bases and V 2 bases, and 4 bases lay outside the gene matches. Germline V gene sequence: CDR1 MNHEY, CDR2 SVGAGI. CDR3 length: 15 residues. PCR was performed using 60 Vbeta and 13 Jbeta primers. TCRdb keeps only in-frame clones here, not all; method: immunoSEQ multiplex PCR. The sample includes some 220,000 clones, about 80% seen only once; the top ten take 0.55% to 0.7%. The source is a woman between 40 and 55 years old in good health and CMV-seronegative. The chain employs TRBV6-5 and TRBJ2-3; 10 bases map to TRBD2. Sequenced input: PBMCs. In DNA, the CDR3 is TGTGCCAGCAGTTACCTAGCGGGGGACGGAGATACGCAGTATTTT. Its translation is CASSYLAGDGDTQYF.